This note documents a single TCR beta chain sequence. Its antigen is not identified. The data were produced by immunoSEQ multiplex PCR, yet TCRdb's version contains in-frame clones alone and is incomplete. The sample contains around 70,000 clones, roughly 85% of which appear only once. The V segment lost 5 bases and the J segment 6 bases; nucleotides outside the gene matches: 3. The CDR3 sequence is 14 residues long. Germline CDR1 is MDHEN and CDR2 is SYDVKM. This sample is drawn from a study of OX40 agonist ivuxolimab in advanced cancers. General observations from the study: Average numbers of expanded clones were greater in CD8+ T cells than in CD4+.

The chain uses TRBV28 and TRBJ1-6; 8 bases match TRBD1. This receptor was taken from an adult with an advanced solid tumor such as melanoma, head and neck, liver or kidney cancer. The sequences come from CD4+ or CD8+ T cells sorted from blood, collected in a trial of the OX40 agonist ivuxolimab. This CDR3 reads CASSLGTGNSPLHF. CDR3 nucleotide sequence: TGTGCCAGCAGTCTAGGGACAGGTAATTCACCCCTCCACTTT. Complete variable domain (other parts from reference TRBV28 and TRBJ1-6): DVKVTQSSRYLVKRTGEKVFLECVQDMDHENMFWYRQDPGLGLRLIYFSYDVKMKEKGDIPEGYSVSREKKERFSLILESASTNQTSMYLCASSLGTGNSPLHFGNGTRLTVT.